This TCR beta chain appears in the sequencing data of a study of blood T cell repertoires in COVID-19. Assay: immunoSEQ multiplex PCR; the TCRdb copy retains only in-frame clones and omits some. Among some 130,000 clones listed, roughly four fifths were seen once. V lost 0 bases and J 0 bases, leaving 12 bases between the germline ends. Germline CDR1 is GTSNPN and CDR2 is SVGIG (reference sequence). This CDR3 has 16 residues. Sequencing input: peripheral blood. This clonotype was obtained from a woman aged 45 to 65 with acute or convalescent COVID-19. This chain links TRBV30 with TRBJ1-3, with D possibly being TRBD1 (6 bases). The CDR3 bases are TGTGCCTGGAGTGTTCCAACGACAGGCTCTGGAAACACCATATATTTT. This gives the protein CAWSVPTTGSGNTIYF. Variable domain in full (rest from reference TRBV30 and TRBJ1-3): SQTIHQWPATLVQPVGSPLSLECTVEGTSNPNLYWYRQAAGRGLQLLFYSVGIGQISSEVPQNLSASRPQDRQFILSSKKLLLSDSGFYLCAWSVPTTGSGNTIYFGEGSWLTVV.